This TCR beta chain was observed in a study of cytomegalovirus exposure and HLA in healthy donors. General study results and limits: Cytomegalovirus-associated TCR beta chains were listed, numbering 164. Analyses of presence and absence presupposed an approximately uniform sequencing depth across donors.

A word on this clone: The antigen is undetermined.

V shed 6 bases, J shed 8 bases, and the junction held 2 bases outside the gene matches. Germline V gene data show CDR1 as SQVTM and CDR2 as ANQGSEA. CDR3 length: 12 amino acids. The primer mix had 60 Vbeta and 13 Jbeta primers. In the authors' methods: The count from a later analysis was some 76 million unique TCR beta chains, 9 million to 12 million of them shared. The table came from immunoSEQ multiplex PCR; TCRdb's copy has only in-frame clones and leaves some out. The V and J calls and clone size are taken from that table; D and trimming were inferred from the DNA. The sample comprises under 110,000 clones, about four fifths of which are singletons, and 1.5% to 2% rests with the top ten.

The origin of this receptor is a man aged 50 or older in good health and CMV-seronegative. The chain combines TRBV29-1 with TRBJ1-4, with TRBD1 identical over 11 bases. The specimen sequenced was PBMCs. The CDR3 coding sequence is TGCAGCGTCCGGGACAGGGGGGAAAAACTGTTTTTT. The encoded protein is CSVRDRGEKLFF.